The sequence of this T cell receptor (beta chain) was determined in a study of CD8 T cells in Susac syndrome. Reverse transcription of roughly 0.45 to 1 ug RNA used random hexamers. Amplification of TCR beta CDR3 used immunoSEQ multiplex PCR across 54 Vbeta and 13 Jbeta. TCRdb processed the immunoSEQ multiplex PCR reads anew with MiXCR; each CDR3 protein has one entry. The data show around 220,000 distinct CDR3 sequences, with roughly nine tenths seen just once and roughly 0.13% held by the top ten. V was clipped by 3 bases and J by 6 bases, with 9 bases between them. CDR3 length: 13 residues. Sequencing was done on a sample of CD8+ T cells from PBMCs. The sequence came from a human donor with multiple sclerosis. V gene TRBV12-3 or TRBV12-4 combines with J gene TRBJ2-1; D may correspond to TRBD1 or TRBD2 (5 bases each). The CDR3 spells CASSLNGANEQFF. In DNA, the CDR3 is TGTGCCAGCAGTTTGAACGGGGCCAATGAGCAGTTCTTC.